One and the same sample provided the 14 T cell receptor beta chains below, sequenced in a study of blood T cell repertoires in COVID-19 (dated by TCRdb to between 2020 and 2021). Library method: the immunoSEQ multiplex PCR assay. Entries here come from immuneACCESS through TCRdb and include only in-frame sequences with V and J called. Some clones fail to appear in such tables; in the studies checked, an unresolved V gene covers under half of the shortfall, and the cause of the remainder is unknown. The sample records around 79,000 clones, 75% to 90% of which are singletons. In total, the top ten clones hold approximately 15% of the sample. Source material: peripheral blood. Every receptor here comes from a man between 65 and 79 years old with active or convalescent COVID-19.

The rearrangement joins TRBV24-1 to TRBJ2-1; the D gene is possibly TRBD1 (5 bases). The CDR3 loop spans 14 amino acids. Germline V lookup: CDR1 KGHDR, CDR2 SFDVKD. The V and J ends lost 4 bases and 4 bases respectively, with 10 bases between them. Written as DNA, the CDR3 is TGTGCCACCAGTGACCCTAAGGGGTACAATGAGCAGTTCTTC. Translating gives CATSDPKGYNEQFF.

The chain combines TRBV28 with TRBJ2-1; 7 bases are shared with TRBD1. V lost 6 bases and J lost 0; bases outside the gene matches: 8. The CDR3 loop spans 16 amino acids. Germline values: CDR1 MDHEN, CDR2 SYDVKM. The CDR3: CASRGQGVSSYNEQFF. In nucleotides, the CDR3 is TGTGCCAGCAGGGGGCAGGGGGTGAGCTCCTACAATGAGCAGTTCTTC.

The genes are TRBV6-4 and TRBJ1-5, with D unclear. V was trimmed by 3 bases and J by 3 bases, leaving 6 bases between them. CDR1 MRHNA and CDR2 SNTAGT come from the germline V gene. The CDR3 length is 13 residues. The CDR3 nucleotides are TGTGCCAGCAGTGAAGAGGTCAATCAGCCCCAGCATTTT. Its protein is CASSEEVNQPQHF.

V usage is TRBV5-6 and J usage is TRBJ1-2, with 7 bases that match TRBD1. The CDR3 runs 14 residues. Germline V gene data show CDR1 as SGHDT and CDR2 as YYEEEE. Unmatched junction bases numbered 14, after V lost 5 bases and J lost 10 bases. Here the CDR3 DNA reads TGTGCCAGCAGGAATCCGGGACAGACTATGGTCTACACCTTC. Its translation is CASRNPGQTMVYTF. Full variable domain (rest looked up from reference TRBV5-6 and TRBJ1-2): DAGVTQSPTHLIKTRGQQVTLRCSPKSGHDTVSWYQQALGQGPQFIFQYYEEEERQRGNFPDRFSGHQFPNYSSELNVNALLLGDSALYLCASRNPGQTMVYTFGSGTRLTVV.

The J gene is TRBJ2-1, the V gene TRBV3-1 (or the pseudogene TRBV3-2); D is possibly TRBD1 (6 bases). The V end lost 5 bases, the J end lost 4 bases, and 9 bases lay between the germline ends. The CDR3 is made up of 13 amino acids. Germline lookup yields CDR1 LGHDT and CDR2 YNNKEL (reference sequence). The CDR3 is CASSSDSYNEQFF. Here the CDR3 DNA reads TGTGCCAGCAGCTCGGACAGTTACAATGAGCAGTTCTTC.

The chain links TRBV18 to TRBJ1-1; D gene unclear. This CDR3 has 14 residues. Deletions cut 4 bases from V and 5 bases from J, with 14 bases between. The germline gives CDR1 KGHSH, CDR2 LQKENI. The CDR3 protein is CASSQDGRGTEAFF. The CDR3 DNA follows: TGTGCCAGCTCACAGGACGGACGGGGTACTGAAGCTTTCTTT.

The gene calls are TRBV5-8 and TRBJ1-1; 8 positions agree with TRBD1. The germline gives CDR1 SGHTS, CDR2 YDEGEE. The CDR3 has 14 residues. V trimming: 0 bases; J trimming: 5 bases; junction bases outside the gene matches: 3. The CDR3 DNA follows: TGTGCCAGCAGCTTGGGGCAGGGGGCTACTGAAGCTTTCTTT. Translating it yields CASSLGQGATEAFF.

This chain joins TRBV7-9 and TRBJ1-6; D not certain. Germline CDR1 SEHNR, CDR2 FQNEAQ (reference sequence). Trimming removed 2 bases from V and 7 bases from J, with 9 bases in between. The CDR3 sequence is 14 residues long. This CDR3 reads CASSLTNRNSPLHF. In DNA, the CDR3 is TGTGCCAGCAGCTTAACTAACCGGAATTCACCCCTCCACTTT.

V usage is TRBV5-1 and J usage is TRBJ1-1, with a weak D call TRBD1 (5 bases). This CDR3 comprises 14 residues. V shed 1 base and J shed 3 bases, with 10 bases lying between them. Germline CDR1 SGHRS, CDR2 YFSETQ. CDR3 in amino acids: CASSLSGGDTEAFF. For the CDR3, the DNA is TGCGCCAGCAGCTTGTCGGGGGGTGACACTGAAGCTTTCTTT.

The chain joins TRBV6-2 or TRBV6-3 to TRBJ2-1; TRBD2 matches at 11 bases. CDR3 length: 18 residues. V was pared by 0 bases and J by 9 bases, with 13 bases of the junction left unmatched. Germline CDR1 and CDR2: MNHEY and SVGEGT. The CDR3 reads CASSYSGTSGLRGGEQFF. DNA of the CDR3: TGTGCCAGCAGTTACTCCGGGACTAGCGGTCTTAGAGGGGGTGAGCAGTTCTTC.

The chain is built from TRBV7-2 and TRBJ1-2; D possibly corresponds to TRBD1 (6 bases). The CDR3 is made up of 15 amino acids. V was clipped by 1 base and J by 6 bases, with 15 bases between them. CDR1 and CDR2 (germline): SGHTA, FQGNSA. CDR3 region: CASSLDWAGVNGYTF. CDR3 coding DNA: TGTGCCAGCAGCTTAGATTGGGCAGGGGTAAATGGCTACACCTTC. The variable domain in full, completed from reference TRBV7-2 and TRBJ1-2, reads GAGVSQSPSNKVTEKGKDVELRCDPISGHTALYWYRQSLGQGLEFLIYFQGNSAPDKSGLPSDRFSAERTGGSVSTLTIQRTQQEDSAVYLCASSLDWAGVNGYTFGSGTRLTVV.

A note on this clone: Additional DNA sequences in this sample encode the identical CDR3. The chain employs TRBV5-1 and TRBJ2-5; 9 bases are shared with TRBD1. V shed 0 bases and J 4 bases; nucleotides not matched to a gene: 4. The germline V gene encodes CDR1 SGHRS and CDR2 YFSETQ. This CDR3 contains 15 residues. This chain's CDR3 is CASSLGGTGRETQYF. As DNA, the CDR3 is TGCGCCAGCAGCTTGGGTGGGACAGGGCGAGAGACCCAGTACTTC.

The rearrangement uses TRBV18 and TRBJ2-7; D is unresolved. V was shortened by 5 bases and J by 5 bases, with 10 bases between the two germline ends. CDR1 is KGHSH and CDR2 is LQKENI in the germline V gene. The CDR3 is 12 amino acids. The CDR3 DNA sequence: TGTGCCAGCTCAAGTTTTATAGACGAGCAGTACTTC. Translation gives CASSSFIDEQYF.

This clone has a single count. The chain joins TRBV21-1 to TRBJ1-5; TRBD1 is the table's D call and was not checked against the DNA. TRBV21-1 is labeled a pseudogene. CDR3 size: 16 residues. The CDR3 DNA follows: TGTGCCAGCAGTAACCGGGGACAGGGAGGGTATCAGCCCCAGCATTTT. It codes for CASSNRGQGGYQPQHF.